A selection of T cell receptor beta chains follows, all from one sample in a study of a mutant IDH1 vaccine in newly diagnosed glioma. Assay used: immunoSEQ multiplex PCR; TCRdb lists only in-frame clones, some missing. The sample records 55,000 to 65,000 clones, around three quarters being singletons. Which antigens these TCRs recognize remains unknown. Material: PBMCs, obtained from a glioma patient whose treatment included an IDH1 peptide vaccine. These receptors all stem from a man aged 50-60 years with glioma. CDR3s include the opening cysteine and the closing phenylalanine or tryptophan.

V gene: TRBV6-1; J gene: TRBJ2-7; CDR3 protein: CASIPQGVGEQYF
V gene: TRBV19; J gene: TRBJ1-2; CDR3 protein: CASSIGQGTYGYTF
V gene: TRBV6-1; J gene: TRBJ2-7; CDR3 protein: CASQGLLGEQYF
V gene: TRBV7-9; J gene: TRBJ2-2; CDR3 protein: CASSRNRGLNTGELFF
V gene: TRBV30; J gene: TRBJ1-6; CDR3 protein: CAWSEANSPLHF
V gene: TRBV9; J gene: TRBJ1-2; CDR3 protein: CASSVDSSYGYTF
V gene: TRBV6-1; J gene: TRBJ1-2; CDR3 protein: CASSERYGYTF
V gene: TRBV6-5; J gene: TRBJ1-1; CDR3 protein: CASTAQGGDTEAFF
V gene: TRBV7-9; J gene: TRBJ2-7; CDR3 protein: CASSLTGPSYEQYF
V gene: TRBV5-1; J gene: TRBJ2-7; CDR3 protein: CASSSGTASYEQYF
V gene: TRBV7-6; J gene: TRBJ2-7; CDR3 protein: CASSFLGYEQYF
V gene: TRBV19; J gene: TRBJ2-3; CDR3 protein: CATRDRPVADTQYF
V gene: TRBV30; J gene: TRBJ2-5; CDR3 protein: CAWSRGGQETQYF
V gene: TRBV4-1; J gene: TRBJ2-1; CDR3 protein: CASSQDSVNEQFF
V gene: TRBV18; J gene: TRBJ1-5; CDR3 protein: CASSPRAWTGNFVIHQPQHF
V gene: TRBV9; J gene: TRBJ1-1; CDR3 protein: CASSVGGSNTEAFF
V gene: TRBV27; J gene: TRBJ1-6; CDR3 protein: CASSLRQGNSPLHF
V gene: TRBV5-1; J gene: TRBJ1-4; CDR3 protein: CASSLVGGNNEKLFF